This T cell receptor (beta chain) was sequenced for a study of T cell repertoires in cytomegalovirus infection. MiXCR was run by TCRdb on the reads, yielding one entry per CDR3 protein. The table has tens of thousands of distinct CDR3 sequences, roughly a quarter seen once. The CDR3 consists of 13 residues. V lost 3 bases, J lost 0 bases, and 8 bases lay in between. Germline CDR1 reads GTSNPN; CDR2 reads SVGIG (reference sequence). Comment on this clonotype: Its specificity is not known.

The V call is TRBV30, the J call TRBJ1-1; no reliable D call. The receptor was isolated from a human donor in good health (CMV status not recorded). Some clones in this sample may be carry-over from other donors' samples. Specimen: CD8+ T cells from cultured PBMCs, collected from culture after CMV antigen stimulation. The CDR3 sequence: CAWSEGVNTEAFF. In DNA form, the CDR3 reads TGTGCCTGGAGCGAAGGAGTGAACACTGAAGCTTTCTTT.